A single sample is the source of the 3 T cell receptor beta chains below, sequenced in a study of T cell responses to AZD1222 COVID-19 vaccine. The protocol was immunoSEQ multiplex PCR, while the TCRdb copy is restricted to in-frame clones and leaves out a portion. Of some 120,000 clones detected, around 87% appear once; the ten largest clones hold about 10%. The material sequenced was peripheral blood, taken on day 0 of AZD1222 vaccination. The origin of the receptors is an adult in good health.

The genes are TRBV11-2 and TRBJ2-1, with D tentatively TRBD1 (5 bases). Trimming took off 5 bases at V and 10 bases at J, with 12 bases between the two ends. This CDR3 spans 12 amino acids. Germline lookup yields CDR1 SGHAT and CDR2 FQNNGV. The CDR3 loop reads CASSHVGAEQFF. As DNA, the CDR3 is TGTGCCAGCAGCCATGTTGGGGCCGAGCAGTTCTTC.

This chain links TRBV7-6 with TRBJ2-3, with TRBD1 matching over 8 bases. Germline V CDR1 and CDR2: SGHVS, FNYEAQ. Trimming cost V 2 bases and J 14 bases; bases outside gene matches: 9. The CDR3 is made up of 13 amino acids. CDR3 residues: CASSLQDRATRYF. In nucleotides, the CDR3 is TGTGCCAGCAGCTTACAGGACAGGGCAACTCGGTATTTT.

This clone has just a few counts. The rearrangement links TRBV29-1 to TRBJ2-1; D may be TRBD2 (7 bases). Germline V gene sequence: CDR1 SQVTM, CDR2 ANQGSEA. The CDR3 is 13 residues long. Trimming cost V 6 bases and J 7 bases, with 16 bases left between them. CDR3 in DNA: TGCAGCGTAAAAGGGGGGGTTCGAAATGAGCAGTTCTTC. Its protein is CSVKGGVRNEQFF.